This paragraph reports one T cell receptor beta chain. The antigen is undetermined. The record originates from a study of cytomegalovirus exposure and HLA in healthy donors. Whole-study findings and limits: In a later analysis, TCR beta V- and J-gene trimming showed a link to a missense DCLRE1C variant.

This CDR3 contains 14 residues. Germline V CDR1 and CDR2: KGHSH, LQKENI. The V segment lost 3 bases and the J segment 4 bases; nucleotides outside the gene matches: 3. The study ran its PCR with 60 Vbeta and 13 Jbeta primers. Libraries were prepared by immunoSEQ multiplex PCR; TCRdb keeps only in-frame clonotypes and omits some of them. The sample includes about 99,000 clones, about 9.4% of them seen just once. The rearrangement uses TRBV18 and TRBJ1-5; 7 bases align to TRBD1. The sequencing sample was made of PBMCs. The clonotype originates from a man aged 35-49 years in good health and CMV-seropositive. The CDR3 DNA sequence: TGTGCCAGCTCACCGCCAGGGGGAAATCAGCCCCAGCATTTT. Amino acids: CASSPPGGNQPQHF.